This T cell receptor beta chain stems from a study of CD8 T cells in Susac syndrome. The sequenced target, TCR beta, came from blood CD8+ and CD4+ T cells. The control group consisted of healthy donors matched for age and sex. Negative isolation was applied to CD8+ and CD4+ T cells, and FACS enrichment was applied to TEMRA cells. The CDR3 has 18 amino acids. Trimming stripped 0 bases from V and 4 bases from J, with 20 bases between. From germline, CDR1 is SGDLS and CDR2 YYNGEE. With random hexamers, 0.5 to 1 ug RNA was reverse transcribed. The amplification used immunoSEQ multiplex PCR on TCR beta CDR3; it spanned 54 Vbeta and 13 Jbeta. From the immunoSEQ multiplex PCR reads, TCRdb called clonotypes with MiXCR, one entry per CDR3 protein. The profile covers some 150,000 distinct CDR3 sequences, with roughly 94% appearing a single time and 0.065% to 0.1% taken by the ten largest.

Specimen: CD4+ T cells from PBMCs. The clonotype comes from a human donor in good health. The chain uses TRBV9 and TRBJ1-3; a possible D gene is TRBD1 (6 bases). The CDR3 loop is CASSVADTGGGPGNTIYF. CDR3 nucleotide sequence: TGTGCCAGCAGCGTAGCCGACACCGGGGGGGGGCCAGGAAACACCATATATTTT.